This TCR beta chain is drawn from a study of somatic mutations in cytotoxic T cells in rheumatoid arthritis. Study-wide points: CD8+ clonality increased with age in rheumatoid arthritis patients but not in healthy controls. There was no knowledge of the antigen targets of the expanded CD8+ clones. Per patient, the largest CD8+ clone was found to exceed 20% of CD8+ cells in 8 of 65 cases.

Germline V gene data show CDR1 as MNHNY and CDR2 as SVGAGI (reference sequence). The CDR3 loop spans 15 amino acids. V lost 6 bases, J lost 8 bases, and 15 bases stayed unmatched. About this clone: What it binds is unknown.

Clones were read by immunoSEQ multiplex PCR, and TCRdb kept only the in-frame ones, dropping some. The table records approximately 12,000 clones, less than 85% of them present only once. This TCR came from a woman aged 40 to 50 in good health. The chain has TRBV6-6 and TRBJ1-2; 7 bases agree with TRBD1. Sequences were obtained from CD8+ T cells sorted from blood. CDR3 sequence (DNA): TGTGCCAGCAGCATTTTCCGAACAGGGGAGGAAGGCTACACCTTC. This codes for CASSIFRTGEEGYTF.